A selection of T cell receptor beta chains follows, all from one sample in a study of blood T cell repertoires in COVID-19. TCRdb's table, derived via immunoSEQ multiplex PCR, lists solely in-frame clones and lacks some. Of roughly 49,000 clones in the sample, about 89% are singletons; the top ten hold roughly a quarter. Material for sequencing was peripheral blood. These receptors were collected from a human donor in a cohort sampled during active COVID-19. The CDR3 runs from the conserved cysteine through the conserved F or W. A D gene is named only where the DNA matches it firmly. Size is stated for part of the rows, as once, few or many counts, or as a class when the clone is expanded.

size	J	V	D	CDR3	DNA
.	TRBJ2-7	TRBV7-9	.	CASSTWGGQQYF	TGTGCCAGCAGTACCTGGGGGGGCCAGCAGTACTTC
once	TRBJ1-1	TRBV6-2/TRBV6-3	.	CASTPAGNTEAFF	TGTGCCAGCACCCCCGCAGGGAACACTGAAGCTTTCTTT
.	TRBJ2-5	TRBV11-2	.	CASSLVGGEQETQYF	TGTGCCAGCAGCCTGGTGGGGGGAGAGCAAGAGACCCAGTACTTC
.	TRBJ2-4	TRBV7-8	.	CASSLLTKAKNIQYF	TGTGCCAGCAGCTTATTAACAAAGGCCAAAAACATTCAGTACTTC
.	TRBJ1-6	TRBV7-2	.	CASTLRDIGSPLHF	TGTGCCAGCACCCTTCGGGACATAGGTTCACCCCTCCACTTT
few	TRBJ2-3	TRBV3-1/TRBV3-2	TRBD2	CASSQDLASGGLISDTQYF	TGTGCCAGCAGCCAAGATTTGGCTAGCGGGGGCCTTATATCAGATACGCAGTATTTT
.	TRBJ2-6	TRBV11-3	TRBD2	CASSRGREVSNVLTF	TGTGCCAGCAGCCGCGGGAGAGAGGTTTCCAACGTCCTGACTTTC
.	TRBJ2-1	TRBV24-1	.	CATSAIGAKTYNEQFF	TGTGCCACCAGTGCCATAGGGGCGAAGACCTACAATGAGCAGTTCTTC
few	TRBJ2-1	TRBV9	.	CASSVAGIYNEQFF	TGTGCCAGCAGCGTAGCGGGGATCTACAATGAGCAGTTCTTC
once	TRBJ2-3	TRBV7-6	.	CASSEGVTDTQYF	TGTGCCAGCAGCGAGGGGGTCACAGATACGCAGTATTTT
.	TRBJ2-3	TRBV12-5	.	CASGLPQGPDTQYF	TGTGCTAGTGGTTTGCCCCAGGGCCCAGATACGCAGTATTTT
.	TRBJ2-2	TRBV9	TRBD1	CASSVRGQGLNTGELFF	TGTGCCAGCAGCGTCCGCGGACAGGGGCTGAACACCGGGGAGCTGTTTTTT
.	TRBJ1-1	TRBV30	.	CAWRPGGVSNTEAFF	TGTGCCTGGAGGCCGGGGGGGGTATCGAACACTGAAGCTTTCTTT
once	TRBJ2-3	TRBV18	.	CASSPLNPDTQYF	TGTGCCAGCTCACCTCTTAATCCAGATACGCAGTATTTT
.	TRBJ2-2	TRBV12-3/TRBV12-4	.	CASKILTGELFF	TGTGCCAGCAAAATCCTCACCGGGGAGCTGTTTTTT
few	TRBJ2-1	TRBV30	TRBD1	CASNRDRGLNEQFF	TGTGCCTCAAACCGGGACAGGGGGCTGAATGAGCAGTTCTTC
.	TRBJ2-1	TRBV28	.	CASSLLSGNNEQFF	TGTGCCAGCAGTTTATTGTCGGGGAACAATGAGCAGTTCTTC
.	TRBJ2-3	TRBV30	TRBD2	CAWSVHIAGGTDTQYF	TGTGCCTGGAGTGTACACATTGCGGGGGGGACAGATACGCAGTATTTT
.	TRBJ1-1	TRBV6-5	TRBD1	CASRPGGPSTEAFF	TGTGCCAGCAGGCCAGGGGGTCCGAGCACTGAAGCTTTCTTT
.	TRBJ2-3	TRBV13	.	CASSLRGGTDTQYF	TGTGCCAGCAGCTTAAGGGGCGGCACAGATACGCAGTATTTT
.	TRBJ1-6	TRBV6-7	.	CASSHQTSHNSPLHF	TGTGCCAGCAGTCACCAGACTAGCCATAATTCACCCCTCCACTTT
.	TRBJ2-3	TRBV29-1	.	CSVDLARGDTQYF	TGCAGCGTTGACCTAGCGAGAGGGGATACGCAGTATTTT
.	TRBJ1-1	TRBV29-1	TRBD1	CSTRTGETEAFF	TGCAGCACCCGGACAGGGGAGACTGAAGCTTTCTTT
.	TRBJ1-2	TRBV30	.	CAWSVRRGYGYTF	TGTGCCTGGAGTGTACGAAGGGGCTATGGCTACACCTTC